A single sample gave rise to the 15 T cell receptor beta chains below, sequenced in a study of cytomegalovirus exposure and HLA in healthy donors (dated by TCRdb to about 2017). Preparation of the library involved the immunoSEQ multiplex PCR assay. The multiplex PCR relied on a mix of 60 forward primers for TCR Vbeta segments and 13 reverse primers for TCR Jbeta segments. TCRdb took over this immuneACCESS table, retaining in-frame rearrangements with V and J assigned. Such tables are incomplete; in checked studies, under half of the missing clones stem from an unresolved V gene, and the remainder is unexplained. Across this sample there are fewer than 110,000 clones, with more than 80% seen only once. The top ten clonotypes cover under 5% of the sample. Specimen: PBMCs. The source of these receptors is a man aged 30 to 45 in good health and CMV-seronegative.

CDR3: CATSNPLSGRGWAQYF. CDR3 coding DNA: TGTGCCACCAGCAATCCCCTCAGCGGGAGGGGGTGGGCCCAGTACTTC. V gene TRBV15 combines with J gene TRBJ2-5; 10 bases match TRBD2. J lost 9 bases, V lost 4 bases, and 14 bases had no gene match. This CDR3 region has 16 residues. Germline V lookup: CDR1 LNHNV, CDR2 YYDKDF (reference sequence).

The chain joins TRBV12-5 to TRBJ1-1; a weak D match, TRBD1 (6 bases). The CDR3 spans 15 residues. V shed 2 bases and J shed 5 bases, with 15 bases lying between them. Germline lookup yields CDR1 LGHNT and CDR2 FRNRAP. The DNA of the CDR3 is TGTGCTAGTGGTTTGTCACCGGGGGGGCGGACTGAAGCTTTCTTT. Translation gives CASGLSPGGRTEAFF.

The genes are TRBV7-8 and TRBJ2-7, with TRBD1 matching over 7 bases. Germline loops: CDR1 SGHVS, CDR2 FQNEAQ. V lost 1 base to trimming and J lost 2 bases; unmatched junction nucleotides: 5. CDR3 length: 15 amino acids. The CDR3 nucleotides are TGTGCCAGCAGCTTAGGGGGACAGACCGCCTACGAGCAGTACTTC. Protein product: CASSLGGQTAYEQYF. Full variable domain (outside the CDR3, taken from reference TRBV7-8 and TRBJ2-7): GAGVSQSPRYKVAKRGQDVALRCDPISGHVSLFWYQQALGQGPEFLTYFQNEAQLDKSGLPSDRFFAERPEGSVSTLKIQRTQQEDSAVYLCASSLGGQTAYEQYFGPGTRLTVT.

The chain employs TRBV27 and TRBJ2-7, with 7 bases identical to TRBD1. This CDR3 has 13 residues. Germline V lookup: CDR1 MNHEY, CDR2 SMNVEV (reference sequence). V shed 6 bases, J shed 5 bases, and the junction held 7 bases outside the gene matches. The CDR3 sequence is CASRGVDRDEQYF. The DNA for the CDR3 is TGTGCCAGCAGGGGCGTAGACAGGGACGAGCAGTACTTC.

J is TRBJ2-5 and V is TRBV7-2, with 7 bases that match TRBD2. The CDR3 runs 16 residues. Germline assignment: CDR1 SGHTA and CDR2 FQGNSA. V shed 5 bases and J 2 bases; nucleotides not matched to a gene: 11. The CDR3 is CASSPQVRGGQETQYF. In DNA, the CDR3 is TGTGCCAGCAGCCCCCAGGTGCGCGGGGGACAAGAGACCCAGTACTTC.

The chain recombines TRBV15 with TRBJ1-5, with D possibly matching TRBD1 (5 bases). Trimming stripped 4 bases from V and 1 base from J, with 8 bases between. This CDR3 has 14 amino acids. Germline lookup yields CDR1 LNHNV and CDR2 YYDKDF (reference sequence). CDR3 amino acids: CATSNDRSNQPQHF. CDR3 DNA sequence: TGTGCCACCAGCAACGACAGAAGCAATCAGCCCCAGCATTTT.

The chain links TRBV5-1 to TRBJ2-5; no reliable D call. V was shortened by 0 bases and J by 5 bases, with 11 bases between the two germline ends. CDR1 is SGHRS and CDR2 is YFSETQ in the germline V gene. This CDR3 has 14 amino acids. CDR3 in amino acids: CASSLGGRSETQYF. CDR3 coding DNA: TGCGCCAGCAGCTTGGGTGGCAGGTCGGAGACCCAGTACTTC. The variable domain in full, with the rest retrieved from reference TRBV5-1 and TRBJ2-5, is KAGVTQTPRYLIKTRGQQVTLSCSPISGHRSVSWYQQTPGQGLQFLFEYFSETQRNKGNFPGRFSGRQFSNSRSEMNVSTLELGDSALYLCASSLGGRSETQYFGPGTRLLVL.

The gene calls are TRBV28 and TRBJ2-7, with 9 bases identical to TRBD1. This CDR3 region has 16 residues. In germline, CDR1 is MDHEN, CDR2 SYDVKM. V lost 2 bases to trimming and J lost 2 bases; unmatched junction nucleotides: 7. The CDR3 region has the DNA TGTGCCAGCAGTTTACCTTCAGGACAGGGGACCTACGAGCAGTACTTC. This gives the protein CASSLPSGQGTYEQYF.

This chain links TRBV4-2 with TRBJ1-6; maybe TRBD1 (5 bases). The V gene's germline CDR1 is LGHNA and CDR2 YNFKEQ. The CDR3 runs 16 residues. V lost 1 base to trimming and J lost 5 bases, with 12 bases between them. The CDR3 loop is CASSQGGGNDNSPLHF. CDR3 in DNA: TGTGCCAGCAGCCAAGGGGGGGGGAACGATAATTCACCCCTCCACTTT.

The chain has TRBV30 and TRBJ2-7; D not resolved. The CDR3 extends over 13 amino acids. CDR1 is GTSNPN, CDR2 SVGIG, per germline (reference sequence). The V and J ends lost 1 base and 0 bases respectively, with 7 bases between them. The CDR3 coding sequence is TGTGCCTGGAGTGGGCCCAGCTCCTACGAGCAGTACTTC. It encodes CAWSGPSSYEQYF.

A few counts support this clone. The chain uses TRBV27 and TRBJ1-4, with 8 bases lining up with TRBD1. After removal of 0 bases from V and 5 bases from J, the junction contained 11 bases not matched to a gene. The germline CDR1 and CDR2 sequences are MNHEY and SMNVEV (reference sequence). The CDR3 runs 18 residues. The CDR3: CASSLSSRGRVGNEKLFF. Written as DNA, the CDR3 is TGTGCCAGCAGTTTATCGTCCAGGGGGCGCGTGGGGAATGAAAAACTGTTTTTT.

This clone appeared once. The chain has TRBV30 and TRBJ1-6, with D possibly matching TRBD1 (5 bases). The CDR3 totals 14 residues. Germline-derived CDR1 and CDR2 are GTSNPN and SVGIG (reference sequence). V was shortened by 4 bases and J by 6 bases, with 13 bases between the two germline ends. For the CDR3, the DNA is TGTGCCTGGATGGGGGGGGGTGGTAATTCACCCCTCCACTTT. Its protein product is CAWMGGGGNSPLHF.

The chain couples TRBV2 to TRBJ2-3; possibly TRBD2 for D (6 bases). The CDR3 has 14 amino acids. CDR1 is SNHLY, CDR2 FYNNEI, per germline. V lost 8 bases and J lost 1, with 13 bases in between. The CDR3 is CASDWGERTDTQYF. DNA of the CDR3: TGTGCCAGCGATTGGGGGGAACGCACAGATACGCAGTATTTT.

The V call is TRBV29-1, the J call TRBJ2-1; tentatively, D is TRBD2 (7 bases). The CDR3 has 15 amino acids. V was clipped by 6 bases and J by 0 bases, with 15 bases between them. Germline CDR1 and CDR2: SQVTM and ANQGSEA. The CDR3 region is CSVLGGPSSYNEQFF. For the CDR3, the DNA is TGCAGCGTCCTCGGGGGGCCGAGCTCCTACAATGAGCAGTTCTTC.

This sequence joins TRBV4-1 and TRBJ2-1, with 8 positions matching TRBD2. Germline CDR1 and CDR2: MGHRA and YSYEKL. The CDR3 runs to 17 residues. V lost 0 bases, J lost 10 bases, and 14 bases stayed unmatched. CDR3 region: CASSQDRISGTVNEQFF. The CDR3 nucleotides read TGCGCCAGCAGCCAAGATCGTATTAGCGGGACCGTGAACGAGCAGTTCTTC.